This is a list of T cell receptor beta chains from one sample in a study of blood T cell repertoires in COVID-19. TCRdb keeps only in-frame clones here, not all; method: immunoSEQ multiplex PCR. The sample shows a few hundred thousand clones, roughly 89% of them seen only once. The sequenced sample was peripheral blood. The receptors were gathered from a young woman with COVID-19, enrolled during active disease. Both conserved end residues are part of each CDR3. D genes are given only for firm matches. Clone size is given for some rows only: seen once, a few or many times, or a class if the clone is expanded.

abundance	v_gene	d_gene	j_gene	CDR3nt	CDR3aa
-	TRBV5-4	-	TRBJ1-6	TGTGCCAGCAGCTTGGGACAGGTCAGGTGGTCACCCCTCCACTTT	CASSLGQVRWSPLHF
-	TRBV6-6	-	TRBJ1-3	TGTGCCAGCAGTTACTCGTGGGCAGCTGGAAACACCATATATTTT	CASSYSWAAGNTIYF
-	TRBV7-9	-	TRBJ2-1	TGTGCCAGCAGCCACGAGCGGAGCGAGCAGTTCTTC	CASSHERSEQFF
-	TRBV5-6	TRBD2	TRBJ2-4	TGTGCCAGCAGCCTCCGGGGTAGCGGGGGGTTAGCCAAAAACATTCAGTACTTC	CASSLRGSGGLAKNIQYF
few	TRBV28	-	TRBJ1-2	TGTGCCAGCCACCCCCAGGACAGATATGGCTACACCTTC	CASHPQDRYGYTF
-	TRBV19	TRBD1	TRBJ1-5	TGTGCCAGTAAGGTACAGGGGGGAAGCAATCAGCCCCAGCATTTT	CASKVQGGSNQPQHF
-	TRBV6-6	-	TRBJ1-1	TGTGCCAGCAGCCGACAGGTTAACACTGAAGCTTTCTTT	CASSRQVNTEAFF
once	TRBV5-4	TRBD2	TRBJ2-1	TGTGCCAGCCGCGTCGGGGGGGGCAATGAGCAGTTCTTC	CASRVGGGNEQFF
-	TRBV20-1	TRBD1	TRBJ1-2	TGCAGTGCTAGTAGTGGGGACAGAAACTATGGCTACACCTTC	CSASSGDRNYGYTF
-	TRBV5-6	-	TRBJ1-2	TGTGCCAGCAGTCGGACTTATGGCTACACCTTC	CASSRTYGYTF
-	TRBV27	-	TRBJ1-4	TGTGCCAGCAGTAGGGGGACACTTGAAAAACTGTTTTTT	CASSRGTLEKLFF
once	TRBV14	-	TRBJ2-1	TGTGCCAGCAGCCAAGCAAGGGGGATTGAGCAGTTCTTC	CASSQARGIEQFF
-	TRBV7-2	-	TRBJ2-3	TGTGCCAGCAGCTTAGTTCGGGTGGGCACAGATACGCAGTATTTT	CASSLVRVGTDTQYF
-	TRBV4-3	-	TRBJ1-1	TGCGCCAGCAGCCACAGAGGACCCACAGGGAACACTGAAGCTTTCTTT	CASSHRGPTGNTEAFF
-	TRBV3-1/TRBV3-2	-	TRBJ1-2	TGTGCCAGCAGCCAAGTAGGGGCCTCGTTGAGTGGCTACACCTTC	CASSQVGASLSGYTF
-	TRBV6-1	-	TRBJ1-3	TGTGCCAGCAGTGAGGCGGGGGGGGCTGGAAACACCATATATTTT	CASSEAGGAGNTIYF
-	TRBV3-1/TRBV3-2	-	TRBJ2-2	TGTGCCAGCAGCCAGAGGACCGGGGAGCTGTTTTTT	CASSQRTGELFF
-	TRBV6-6	-	TRBJ1-1	TGTGCCAGCAAAAAGGATCGGGGTTACACTGAAGCTTTCTTT	CASKKDRGYTEAFF
-	TRBV15	-	TRBJ2-3	TGTGCCACCAGCAGAGAATCGCCAGGGGAGACAGATACGCAGTATTTT	CATSRESPGETDTQYF
-	TRBV19	TRBD1	TRBJ1-5	TGTGCCAGTAGTATATCGGTGTCAGGGGGTCAGCCCCAGCATTTT	CASSISVSGGQPQHF
-	TRBV15	-	TRBJ2-3	TGTGCCACCAGCAGAGATCCGGGAGATACGCAGTATTTT	CATSRDPGDTQYF
-	TRBV3-1/TRBV3-2	-	TRBJ1-2	TGTGCCAGCTCGGAAGTGGGGCTTGGCTACACCTTC	CASSEVGLGYTF
-	TRBV28	TRBD1	TRBJ1-2	TGTGCCAGCAGTTTAAGAGGGGGCGCAAGCGGCTACACCTTC	CASSLRGGASGYTF
-	TRBV28	-	TRBJ1-5	TGTGCCAGCAGTTTAGAGGGCCCTCAGCCCCAGCATTTT	CASSLEGPQPQHF
-	TRBV6-6	TRBD1	TRBJ2-6	TGTGCCACCAGTCGGACAGGTGTCAACTCTGGGGCCAACGTCCTGACTTTC	CATSRTGVNSGANVLTF
-	TRBV7-9	-	TRBJ2-2	TGTGCCAGCAGCCCCCCAACAGTGAACACCGGGGAGCTGTTTTTT	CASSPPTVNTGELFF
-	TRBV5-1	TRBD1	TRBJ1-4	TGCGCCAGCAGCTTAGGGACAGGGGGTAATGAAAAACTGTTTTTT	CASSLGTGGNEKLFF
-	TRBV6-1	-	TRBJ1-2	TGTGCCAGCAGTGAAGGGGGGGGCTGGGGCTACACCTTC	CASSEGGGWGYTF
-	TRBV5-1	TRBD1	TRBJ1-4	TGCGCCAGCAGCTCGTCCGGGACAGGGGATGAAAAACTGTTTTTT	CASSSSGTGDEKLFF
-	TRBV24-1	TRBD1	TRBJ1-2	TGTGCCACCAGTGATAACCGGGACAGAACCTATGGCTACACCTTC	CATSDNRDRTYGYTF
once	TRBV21-1	-	TRBJ1-1	TGTGCCACCCCCGGGGCTTTCTTT	CATPGAFF
-	TRBV6-5	-	TRBJ1-1	TGTGCCAGCAGGCCGGGGGGGGGAAACACTGAAGCTTTCTTT	CASRPGGGNTEAFF
-	TRBV9	-	TRBJ1-4	TGTGCCAGCAGCGTAACGGGGGGGCTTAATGAAAAACTGTTTTTT	CASSVTGGLNEKLFF
-	TRBV5-5	TRBD1	TRBJ1-2	TGTGCCAGCAGCCTACAGGGGTCTAACTATGGCTACACCTTC	CASSLQGSNYGYTF
-	TRBV27	-	TRBJ2-5	TGTGCCAGCGCCTATACTTCCCAGCGAGAGACCCAGTACTTC	CASAYTSQRETQYF
-	TRBV5-1	TRBD2	TRBJ2-1	TGCGCCAGCAGACTAGCGGGAGGCTCCTACAATGAGCAGTTCTTC	CASRLAGGSYNEQFF
-	TRBV5-5	TRBD1	TRBJ1-2	TGTGCCAGCAGCCCCTGGACAGGGGATGGCTACACCTTC	CASSPWTGDGYTF
-	TRBV6-5	-	TRBJ2-2	TGTGCCAGCAGTTACTCGAGGGGGGGACCCGGGGAGCTGTTTTTT	CASSYSRGGPGELFF
-	TRBV11-2	-	TRBJ1-2	TGTGCCAGCAGACCTTTAGGGGTGTCTCGTGGCTACACCTTC	CASRPLGVSRGYTF
-	TRBV2	TRBD1	TRBJ1-2	TGTGCCAGCAGTGAACGGGACAGGGGTTATTATGGCTACACCTTC	CASSERDRGYYGYTF
-	TRBV5-4	TRBD1	TRBJ1-2	TGTGCCAGCAGCTTGGCCCGGGGACAGGGGGCGCTTGGTGGCTACACCTTC	CASSLARGQGALGGYTF
-	TRBV6-2/TRBV6-3	TRBD1	TRBJ1-1	TGTGCCAGCAGTTACAGGGGGCCAGGCACTGAAGCTTTCTTT	CASSYRGPGTEAFF